The TCR beta chain under discussion was sequenced for a study of T cell responses to AZD1222 COVID-19 vaccine. Broader study findings: Reportedly, close to half of spike-specific TCRs are directed against unmutated variant regions. No repertoire was sampled before or during the peak T cell response, only after it. The breadth and depth of Spike-specific TCRs increased once two AZD1222 doses had been given. Spike-wide coverage was observed for vaccine-associated CD4 TCRs, with dominant responses at 160-218 and 743-854.

To note about this clone: The antigen is unknown.

The data were produced by immunoSEQ multiplex PCR, yet TCRdb's version contains in-frame clones alone and is incomplete. Among around 140,000 clones listed, about nine tenths were seen once. V trimming: 1 base; J trimming: 2 bases; junction bases outside the gene matches: 3. This CDR3 region has 15 residues. Per the germline V gene, CDR1 is LGHNA and CDR2 is YSLEER. The genes are TRBV4-3 and TRBJ2-3; 7 bases fit TRBD1. This receptor was obtained from an adult in good health. Source: peripheral blood, taken on day 0 of AZD1222 vaccination. CDR3: CASSQGDSYTDTQYF. The CDR3 DNA follows: TGCGCCAGCAGCCAAGGGGACAGCTACACAGATACGCAGTATTTT.